This T cell receptor beta chain appears in the sequencing data of a study of T-cell memory formation after mild COVID-19. Study-level information: TCR clusters were mostly donor specific.

This clonotype was seen at least ten times. Its target is unknown. V dropped 4 bases and J dropped 1; count of bases not matched to a gene: 3. Germline V gene lookup returns CDR1 SGHDT and CDR2 YYEEEE. The length of the CDR3 is 14 residues. From the 5' RACE reads, TCRdb called clonotypes with MiXCR, one entry per CDR3 protein. The table has roughly 150,000 distinct CDR3 sequences, around 13% seen once; the top ten hold around 14%. Whole-study findings and limits: CD4/CD8 balance characterized clones contracting day 15 to 85, and CD4+ skew characterized later expanders. Researchers found some responding clones in pre-infection memory, a sign that cross-reactive memory joined.

The source is an adult woman who had mild COVID-19 (a few samples of this study predate the infection). Cell type and time point are not known. The V and J genes are TRBV5-6 and TRBJ2-5; 8 bases align to TRBD1. Sequencing used PBMCs or a T cell subset sorted from them (not recorded which). CDR3 sequence (DNA): TGTGCCAGCAGCCCGGGACAGGTCCAAGAGACCCAGTACTTC. Protein product: CASSPGQVQETQYF.